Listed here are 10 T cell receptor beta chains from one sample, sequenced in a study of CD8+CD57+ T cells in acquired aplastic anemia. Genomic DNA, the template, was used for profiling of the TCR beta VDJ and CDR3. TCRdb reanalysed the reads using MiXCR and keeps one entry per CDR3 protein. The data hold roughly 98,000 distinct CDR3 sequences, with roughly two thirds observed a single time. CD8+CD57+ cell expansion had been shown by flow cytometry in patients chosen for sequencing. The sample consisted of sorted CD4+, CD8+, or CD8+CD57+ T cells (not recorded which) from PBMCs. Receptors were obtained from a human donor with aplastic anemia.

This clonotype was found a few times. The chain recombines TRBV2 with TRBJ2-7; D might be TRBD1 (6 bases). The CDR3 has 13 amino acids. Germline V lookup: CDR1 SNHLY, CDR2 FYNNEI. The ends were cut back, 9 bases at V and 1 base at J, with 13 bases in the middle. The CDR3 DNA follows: TGTGCCAGGAGGGACACCATGTCCTACGAGCAGTACTTC. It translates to CARRDTMSYEQYF.

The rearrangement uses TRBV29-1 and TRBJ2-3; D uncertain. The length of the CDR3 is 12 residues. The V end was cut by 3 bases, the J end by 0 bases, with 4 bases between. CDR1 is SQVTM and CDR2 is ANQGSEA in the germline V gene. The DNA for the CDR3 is TGCAGCGTTGAGAGAAGCACAGATACGCAGTATTTT. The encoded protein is CSVERSTDTQYF.

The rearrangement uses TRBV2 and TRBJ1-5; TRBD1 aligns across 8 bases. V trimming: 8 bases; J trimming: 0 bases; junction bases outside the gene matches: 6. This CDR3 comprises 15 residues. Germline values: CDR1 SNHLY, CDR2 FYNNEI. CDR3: CASGRGPHSNQPQHF. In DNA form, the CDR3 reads TGTGCCAGCGGCAGGGGGCCCCATAGCAATCAGCCCCAGCATTTT.

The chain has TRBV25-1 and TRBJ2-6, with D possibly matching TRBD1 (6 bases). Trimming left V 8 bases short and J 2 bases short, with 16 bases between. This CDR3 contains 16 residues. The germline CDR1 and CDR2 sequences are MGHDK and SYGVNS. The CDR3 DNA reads TGTGCCAGCCTAGTAGCCCAGGGGCCTGGGGCCAACGTCCTGACTTTC. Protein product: CASLVAQGPGANVLTF.

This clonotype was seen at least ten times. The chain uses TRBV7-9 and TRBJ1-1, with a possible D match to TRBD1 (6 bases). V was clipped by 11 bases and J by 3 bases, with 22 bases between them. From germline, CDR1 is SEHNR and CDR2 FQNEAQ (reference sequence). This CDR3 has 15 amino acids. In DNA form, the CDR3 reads TGTGCCGGATCTAGCCTGACAGGACTTTACACTGAAGCTTTCTTT. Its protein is CAGSSLTGLYTEAFF. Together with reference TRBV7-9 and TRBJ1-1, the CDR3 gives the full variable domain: DTGVSQNPRHKITKRGQNVTFRCDPISEHNRLYWYRQTLGQGPEFLTYFQNEAQLEKSRLLSDRFSAERPKGSFSTLEIQRTEQGDSAMYLCAGSSLTGLYTEAFFGQGTRLTVV.

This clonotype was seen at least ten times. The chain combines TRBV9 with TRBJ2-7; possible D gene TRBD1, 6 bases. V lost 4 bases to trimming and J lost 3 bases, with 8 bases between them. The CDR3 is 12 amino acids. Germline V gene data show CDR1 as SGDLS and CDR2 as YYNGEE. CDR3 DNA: TGTGCCAGCAGCAGAGGGGGCTACGAGCAGTACTTC. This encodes CASSRGGYEQYF.

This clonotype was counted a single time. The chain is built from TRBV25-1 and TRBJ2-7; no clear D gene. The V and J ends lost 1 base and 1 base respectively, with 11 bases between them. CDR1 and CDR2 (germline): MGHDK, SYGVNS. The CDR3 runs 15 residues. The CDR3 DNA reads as TGTGCCAGCAGTGAATGGACGATACCTTCCTACGAGCAGTACTTC. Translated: CASSEWTIPSYEQYF.

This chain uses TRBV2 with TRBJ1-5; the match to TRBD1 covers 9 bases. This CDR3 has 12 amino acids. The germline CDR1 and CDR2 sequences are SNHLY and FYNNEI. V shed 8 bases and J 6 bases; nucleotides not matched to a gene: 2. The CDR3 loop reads CASGQGPQPQHF. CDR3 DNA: TGTGCCAGCGGACAGGGGCCTCAGCCCCAGCATTTT.

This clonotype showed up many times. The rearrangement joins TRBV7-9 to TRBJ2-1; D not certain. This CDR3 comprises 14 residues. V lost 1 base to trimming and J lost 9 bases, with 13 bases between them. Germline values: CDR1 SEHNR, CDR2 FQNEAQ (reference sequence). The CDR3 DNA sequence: TGTGCCAGCAGCTTAGGTTCAAGCGTTGTTGAGCAGTTCTTC. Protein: CASSLGSSVVEQFF. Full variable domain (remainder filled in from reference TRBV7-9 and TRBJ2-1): DTGVSQNPRHKITKRGQNVTFRCDPISEHNRLYWYRQTLGQGPEFLTYFQNEAQLEKSRLLSDRFSAERPKGSFSTLEIQRTEQGDSAMYLCASSLGSSVVEQFFGPGTRLTVL.

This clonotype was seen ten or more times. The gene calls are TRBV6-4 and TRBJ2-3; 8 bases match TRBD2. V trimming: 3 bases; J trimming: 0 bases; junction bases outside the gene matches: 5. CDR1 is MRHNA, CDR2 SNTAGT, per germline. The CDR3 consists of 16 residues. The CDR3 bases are TGTGCCAGCAGTGAGGATAGCGGGATAAGCACAGATACGCAGTATTTT. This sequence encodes CASSEDSGISTDTQYF.